The 14 T cell receptor beta chains in this list originate from one sample, sequenced in a study of cytomegalovirus exposure and HLA in healthy donors. Primers: 60 Vbeta forward and 13 Jbeta reverse. TCRdb's copy holds only in-frame clones and misses some; the assay was immunoSEQ multiplex PCR. Altogether 110,000 to 150,000 clones are present, about four fifths being singletons, with the ten largest covering roughly 1.2%. The source material was PBMCs. Receptors were obtained from a male donor in good health and CMV-seropositive.

The rearrangement joins TRBV10-3 to TRBJ1-1, with 7 bases matching TRBD1. Germline CDR1 is ENHRY and CDR2 is SYGVKD. CDR3 size: 16 residues. J gave up 2 bases and V 5 bases, and 11 bases lay outside the gene matches. Written as DNA, the CDR3 is TGTGCCATCAGTTCCCTATCCGGGACAGAAAACACTGAAGCTTTCTTT. It encodes CAISSLSGTENTEAFF.

This clone came up a few times. The V gene is TRBV19, the J gene TRBJ1-1; D gene unclear. The germline gives CDR1 LNHDA, CDR2 SQIVND (reference sequence). The V end lost 6 bases, the J end lost 0 bases, and 5 bases lay between the germline ends. The CDR3 has 12 amino acids. The CDR3 DNA reads as TGTGCCAGTAGAAACATGAACACTGAAGCTTTCTTT. This sequence encodes CASRNMNTEAFF.

This chain links TRBV18 with TRBJ1-2; unclear D gene. From germline, CDR1 is KGHSH and CDR2 LQKENI. Trimming shortened V by 3 bases and J by 1 base, and 12 bases separated the two germline ends. The CDR3 has 15 amino acids. CDR3 in DNA: TGTGCCAGCTCACCTACAATCCCAGTTAACTATGGCTACACCTTC. Amino acid sequence: CASSPTIPVNYGYTF.

The genes are TRBV28 and TRBJ2-2; D is perhaps TRBD2 (6 bases). In germline, CDR1 is MDHEN, CDR2 SYDVKM. This CDR3 contains 14 residues. V was pared by 4 bases and J by 9 bases, with 15 bases between. Here the CDR3 DNA reads TGTGCCAGCAGTTGGGAACGGGGGTTCCGGGAGCTGTTTTTT. This encodes CASSWERGFRELFF.

The chain recombines TRBV7-9 with TRBJ2-2, with a possible D match to TRBD1 (5 bases). Germline CDR1 reads SEHNR; CDR2 reads FQNEAQ (reference sequence). The CDR3 contains 17 residues. With 1 base removed from V and 4 bases from J, the gap between germline ends came to 16 bases. CDR3 sequence: CASSLGTGPPGTGELFF. DNA of the CDR3: TGTGCCAGCAGCTTAGGAACAGGCCCCCCGGGCACCGGGGAGCTGTTTTTT. Complete variable domain (other parts from reference TRBV7-9 and TRBJ2-2): DTGVSQNPRHKITKRGQNVTFRCDPISEHNRLYWYRQTLGQGPEFLTYFQNEAQLEKSRLLSDRFSAERPKGSFSTLEIQRTEQGDSAMYLCASSLGTGPPGTGELFFGEGSRLTVL.

J is TRBJ2-7 and V is TRBV6-5, with a possible D match to TRBD2 (5 bases). This CDR3 comprises 14 residues. The V end lost 6 bases, the J end lost 4 bases, and 16 bases lay between the germline ends. In germline, CDR1 is MNHEY, CDR2 SVGAGI. In nucleotides, the CDR3 is TGTGCCAGCAGCCCTTCGCGGGTCGCGTACGAGCAGTACTTC. The encoded protein is CASSPSRVAYEQYF.

This chain joins TRBV5-4 and TRBJ2-7; TRBD1 matches 7 bases. CDR1 is SGHNT, CDR2 YYREEE, per germline (reference sequence). V was pared by 3 bases and J by 2 bases, with 5 bases of the junction left unmatched. This CDR3 contains 14 residues. In DNA, the CDR3 is TGTGCCAGCAGCTCAACAGGACAGGCCTACGAGCAGTACTTC. Amino acids: CASSSTGQAYEQYF.

This clone occurred once. One end of the junction varies from germline; a read error may be responsible. In DNA, the CDR3 is TGTGCCAGCACTGGCTCCTACGAGCGGTACTTC. The encoded protein is CASTGSYERYF. The rearrangement joins TRBV6-6 to TRBJ2-7, with D unclear. CDR1 and CDR2 (germline): MNHNY, SVGAGI (reference sequence). CDR3 length equals 11 residues.

The V call is TRBV18, the J call TRBJ2-1; 8 positions agree with TRBD2. The J segment lost 9 bases and the V segment lost 1 base, leaving 11 bases of the junction unmatched. This CDR3 comprises 16 residues. Germline loops: CDR1 KGHSH, CDR2 LQKENI. Written as DNA, the CDR3 is TGTGCCAGCTCACCACGGGGGTCGGGGGGGCCTGGTGAGCAGTTCTTC. This translates into CASSPRGSGGPGEQFF.

The J gene is TRBJ2-5, the V gene TRBV18; 7 nucleotides match TRBD2. The trim removed 3 bases at V and 5 bases at J, leaving 3 bases unmatched. The CDR3 has 13 residues. Germline assignment: CDR1 KGHSH and CDR2 LQKENI. This CDR3 reads CASSPRRGETQYF. The CDR3 nucleotides are TGTGCCAGCTCACCGCGGCGGGGGGAGACCCAGTACTTC.

The chain employs TRBV21-1 and TRBJ1-2; the table's D call TRBD1 went unverified against the DNA. TRBV21-1 is flagged as a pseudogene. The CDR3 has 18 amino acids. The CDR3 bases are TGTGCCAGCAGCAAAGATGTCGACAGGGGTAATCCTAACTATGGCTACACCTTC. Translation: CASSKDVDRGNPNYGYTF.

This clone appeared once. CDR3 in amino acids: CASSFLWPSGKVGGRETQYF. For the CDR3, the DNA is TGTGCCAGCAGTTTTCTCTGGCCTAGCGGGAAAGTGGGGGGGCGGGAGACCCAGTACTTC. J is TRBJ2-5 and V is TRBV28; TRBD2 aligns across 9 bases. Losses at the gene ends were 3 bases for V and 5 bases for J; bases not matched to a gene: 22. Germline assignment: CDR1 MDHEN and CDR2 SYDVKM. The CDR3 has 20 amino acids. The entire variable domain, with the rest obtained from reference TRBV28 and TRBJ2-5, is as follows: DVKVTQSSRYLVKRTGEKVFLECVQDMDHENMFWYRQDPGLGLRLIYFSYDVKMKEKGDIPEGYSVSREKKERFSLILESASTNQTSMYLCASSFLWPSGKVGGRETQYFGPGTRLLVL.

J is TRBJ1-3 and V is TRBV7-8; D not resolved. The CDR3 runs to 15 residues. CDR1 is SGHVS, CDR2 FQNEAQ, per germline. V was trimmed by 2 bases and J by 3 bases, leaving 11 bases between them. CDR3 in amino acids: CASSLSRVVGNTIYF. The CDR3 nucleotides are TGTGCCAGCAGCTTATCACGGGTGGTTGGAAACACCATATATTTT.

CDR3 in amino acids: CASSDRVGNTIYF. DNA of the CDR3: TGTGCCAGCAGTGACAGGGTTGGAAACACCATATATTTT. The chain carries TRBV2 and TRBJ1-3; D might be TRBD1 (5 bases). Germline V gene lookup returns CDR1 SNHLY and CDR2 FYNNEI. There are 13 residues in the CDR3. The V end was cut by 3 bases, the J end by 3 bases, with 6 bases between.